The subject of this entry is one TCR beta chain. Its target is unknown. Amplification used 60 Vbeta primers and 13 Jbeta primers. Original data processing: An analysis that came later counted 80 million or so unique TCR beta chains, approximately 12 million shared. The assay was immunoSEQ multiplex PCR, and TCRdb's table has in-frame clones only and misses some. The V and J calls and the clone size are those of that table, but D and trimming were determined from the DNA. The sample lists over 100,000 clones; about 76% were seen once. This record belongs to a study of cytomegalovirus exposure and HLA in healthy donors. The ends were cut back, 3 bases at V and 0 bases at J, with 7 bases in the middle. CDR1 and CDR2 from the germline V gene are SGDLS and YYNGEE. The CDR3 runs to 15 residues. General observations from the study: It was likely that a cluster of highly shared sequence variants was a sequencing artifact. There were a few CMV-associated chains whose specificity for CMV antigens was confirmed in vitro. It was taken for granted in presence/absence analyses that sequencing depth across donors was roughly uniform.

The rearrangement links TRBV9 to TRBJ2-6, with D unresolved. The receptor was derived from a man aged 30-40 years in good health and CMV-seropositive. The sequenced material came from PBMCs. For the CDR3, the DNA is TGTGCCAGCAGCGGCCTAGTCTCTGGGGCCAACGTCCTGACTTTC. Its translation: CASSGLVSGANVLTF.